These 21 T cell receptor beta chains were all obtained from the same sample, sequenced in a study of T cells after posttransplantation cyclophosphamide. TCRdb keeps only in-frame clones here, not all; method: immunoSEQ multiplex PCR. The sample contains about 22,000 clones, 70% to 90% of which appear only once. Sampled 1 year posttransplant, controls received myeloablative marrow transplants, methotrexate and a calcineurin inhibitor. This material consisted of PBMCs, taken after an allogeneic stem cell transplant with a calcineurin inhibitor and methotrexate. The receptor set was obtained from a female patient aged 45-60 years who received an allogeneic stem cell transplant from an unrelated donor, was CMV-positive, and had chronic GVHD only. Among the T cells, some may be from the graft donor.

This clone was observed once. V usage is TRBV18 and J usage is TRBJ2-1, with TRBD2 matching 8 bases. V was pared by 8 bases and J by 4 bases, with 13 bases of the junction left unmatched. The CDR3 length is 16 residues. Per the germline V gene, CDR1 is KGHSH and CDR2 is LQKENI. CDR3 DNA: TGTGCCAGCCAAACCGTAGCGGGAAGATCTTACAATGAGCAGTTCTTC. Its translation: CASQTVAGRSYNEQFF. Based on the CDR3 plus reference TRBV18 and TRBJ2-1, the full variable domain is NAGVMQNPRHLVRRRGQEARLRCSPMKGHSHVYWYRQLPEEGLKFMVYLQKENIIDESGMPKERFSAEFPKEGPSILRIQQVVRGDSAAYFCASQTVAGRSYNEQFFGPGTRLTVL.

This clone has only a few counts. J is TRBJ2-2 and V is TRBV6-4; D ambiguous. V shed 5 bases and J shed 1 base, with 8 bases lying between them. The CDR3 extends over 14 amino acids. Germline lookup yields CDR1 MRHNA and CDR2 SNTAGT. Here the CDR3 DNA reads TGTGCCAGCAGTATAGAAAAGAACACCGGGGAGCTGTTTTTT. It encodes CASSIEKNTGELFF.

The chain combines TRBV4-2 with TRBJ1-2, with unresolved D. This CDR3 is 14 amino acids long. Trimming took 1 base from V and 3 from J, leaving 9 bases between them. Germline values: CDR1 LGHNA, CDR2 YNFKEQ. The DNA of the CDR3 is TGTGCCAGCAGCCAAGGTCCAGAAGACTATGGCTACACCTTC. This sequence encodes CASSQGPEDYGYTF.

This chain links TRBV5-8 with TRBJ1-6, with D unclear. The CDR3 contains 19 residues. V was pared by 0 bases and J by 7 bases, with 23 bases between. The V gene's germline CDR1 is SGHTS and CDR2 YDEGEE. The CDR3 here is CASSLVGLSRPHPNSPLHF. The CDR3 region has the DNA TGTGCCAGCAGCTTGGTGGGCCTTTCCCGTCCTCATCCCAATTCACCCCTCCACTTT.

This chain connects TRBV6-5 to TRBJ2-3; no definite D call. Germline CDR1 MNHEY, CDR2 SVGAGI. Trimming pared 0 bases from V and 6 bases from J, leaving 7 bases between. The CDR3 runs 13 residues. CDR3 sequence (DNA): TGTGCCAGCAGTTACTCGAGCCTGGATACGCAGTATTTT. This encodes CASSYSSLDTQYF.

About this clone itself: Within the sample, other DNA sequences also encode this same CDR3. The chain has TRBV14 and TRBJ2-7, with D possibly matching TRBD2 (6 bases). The CDR3 consists of 15 residues. With 1 base removed from V and 3 bases from J, the gap between germline ends came to 13 bases. CDR1 and CDR2 (germline): SGHDN, FVKESK. The CDR3 sequence: CASSQGLAVIYEQYF. In nucleotides, the CDR3 is TGTGCCAGCAGCCAAGGGTTAGCGGTAATCTACGAGCAGTACTTC.

V is TRBV19 and J is TRBJ2-1; possibly TRBD1 for D (6 bases). The CDR3 spans 15 residues. The ends were cut back, 6 bases at V and 4 bases at J, with 16 bases in the middle. The germline V gene has CDR1 LNHDA and CDR2 SQIVND (reference sequence). As DNA, the CDR3 is TGTGCCAGTAGCTACAACAGGGACACTTACAATGAGCAGTTCTTC. Its protein is CASSYNRDTYNEQFF.

By sample fraction, this clone is large. V usage is TRBV19 and J usage is TRBJ2-7; D is unresolved. There are 14 residues in the CDR3. The germline gives CDR1 LNHDA, CDR2 SQIVND (reference sequence). V lost 3 bases and J 4 bases, leaving 13 bases between the germline ends. This chain's CDR3 is CASSISRTGYEQYF. The CDR3 DNA reads as TGTGCCAGTAGTATTTCTCGCACCGGGTACGAGCAGTACTTC.

This chain joins TRBV5-1 and TRBJ2-2; TRBD2 is a possible D gene (6 bases). Germline loops: CDR1 SGHRS, CDR2 YFSETQ. The CDR3 length is 15 residues. V lost 5 bases and J lost 6, with 17 bases in between. The CDR3 loop reads CASRLSGERAGELFF. CDR3 coding DNA: TGCGCCAGCAGGCTTTCGGGGGAAAGGGCCGGGGAGCTGTTTTTT.

This chain uses TRBV2 with TRBJ2-5, with 8 bases identical to TRBD2. V shed 6 bases and J 5 bases; nucleotides not matched to a gene: 11. Germline CDR1 reads SNHLY; CDR2 reads FYNNEI. This CDR3 contains 15 residues. The DNA of the CDR3 is TGTGCCAGCAGGGGACCCCGGGAGGGCCGGGAGACCCAGTACTTC. As protein: CASRGPREGRETQYF.

The chain recombines TRBV6-6 with TRBJ2-1, with no clear D. V dropped 5 bases and J dropped 2 bases, with 7 bases sitting between them. The germline CDR1 and CDR2 sequences are MNHNY and SVGAGI (reference sequence). The CDR3 runs 13 residues. CDR3 in amino acids: CASSRGAYNEQFF. The CDR3 coding sequence is TGTGCCAGCAGTCGCGGTGCCTACAATGAGCAGTTCTTC.

The chain carries TRBV5-4 and TRBJ2-3; D not certain. CDR1 SGHNT and CDR2 YYREEE come from the germline V gene (reference sequence). This CDR3 region has 15 residues. Trimming shortened V by 0 bases and J by 1 base, and 9 bases separated the two germline ends. CDR3 coding DNA: TGTGCCAGCAGCTTGGCGAGCATACGCACAGATACGCAGTATTTT. Amino acids: CASSLASIRTDTQYF.

The chain combines TRBV7-2 with TRBJ2-2; the D gene is possibly TRBD2 (5 bases). Trimming pared 6 bases from V and 7 bases from J, leaving 18 bases between. Looked up from germline, CDR1 is SGHTA and CDR2 is FQGNSA. This CDR3 spans 15 amino acids. The CDR3 coding sequence is TGTGCCAGCAGTTTCGGGGTAGCTTCCCACGGGGAGCTGTTTTTT. Its translation: CASSFGVASHGELFF.

The chain recombines TRBV5-1 with TRBJ2-1, with 12 positions matching TRBD2. Per the germline V gene, CDR1 is SGHRS and CDR2 is YFSETQ. The trim removed 0 bases at V and 8 bases at J, leaving 3 bases unmatched. CDR3 length equals 15 residues. The CDR3 DNA reads as TGCGCCAGCAGCTTGGCTAGCGGGAGGGCCCATGAGCAGTTCTTC. Amino acid sequence: CASSLASGRAHEQFF. Full variable domain (outside the CDR3, taken from reference TRBV5-1 and TRBJ2-1): KAGVTQTPRYLIKTRGQQVTLSCSPISGHRSVSWYQQTPGQGLQFLFEYFSETQRNKGNFPGRFSGRQFSNSRSEMNVSTLELGDSALYLCASSLASGRAHEQFFGPGTRLTVL.

CDR3 region: CANRKDRLYTEAFF. CDR3 DNA sequence: TGTGCAAACAGGAAGGACAGGTTATACACTGAAGCTTTCTTT. The rearrangement uses TRBV2 and TRBJ1-1; 7 nucleotides match TRBD1. This CDR3 comprises 14 residues. Germline loops: CDR1 SNHLY, CDR2 FYNNEI.

The chain combines TRBV12-5 with TRBJ2-7; TRBD1 is a possible D gene (6 bases). Trimming cost V 1 base and J 7 bases, with 11 bases left between them. The CDR3 covers 13 residues. CDR1 is LGHNT, CDR2 FRNRAP, per germline. CDR3 coding DNA: TGTGCTAGTGGTTTGGCCCCGGACAGAGAGCAGTACTTC. It translates to CASGLAPDREQYF. The whole variable domain, filled in from reference TRBV12-5 and TRBJ2-7, reads DARVTQTPRHKVTEMGQEVTMRCQPILGHNTVFWYRQTMMQGLELLAYFRNRAPLDDSGMPKDRFSAEMPDATLATLKIQPSEPRDSAVYFCASGLAPDREQYFGPGTRLTVT.

This sequence joins TRBV6-6 and TRBJ2-5; possible D gene TRBD2, 6 bases. Trimming cost V 5 bases and J 1 base, with 8 bases left between them. This CDR3 spans 13 amino acids. Germline assignment: CDR1 MNHNY and CDR2 SVGAGI (reference sequence). The CDR3 bases are TGTGCCAGCAGTCGGGACTTCCAAGAGACCCAGTACTTC. Protein: CASSRDFQETQYF.

This chain connects TRBV5-1 to TRBJ2-5, with a possible D match to TRBD1 (6 bases). Germline V gives CDR1 SGHRS, CDR2 YFSETQ. V lost 2 bases and J lost 5, with 25 bases in between. The CDR3 is 18 residues long. The CDR3 DNA is TGCGCCAGCAGCTTAACGCCGACCAGCCAGGGGCGCCGGGAGACCCAGTACTTC. Amino acid sequence: CASSLTPTSQGRRETQYF.

V usage is TRBV27 and J usage is TRBJ1-2; D is perhaps TRBD1 (6 bases). CDR1 and CDR2 (germline): MNHEY, SMNVEV (reference sequence). The CDR3 runs to 14 residues. V lost 5 bases and J lost 8, with 18 bases in between. CDR3 sequence (DNA): TGTGCCAGCAGTACACTACAGGGTGAGAGGGGCTACACCTTC. It encodes CASSTLQGERGYTF.

V usage is TRBV11-2 and J usage is TRBJ2-5; 7 nucleotides align to TRBD1. The V gene end was trimmed by 5 bases and the J gene end by 2 bases; junction bases not matched to a gene: 11. CDR3 length: 16 amino acids. Looked up from germline, CDR1 is SGHAT and CDR2 is FQNNGV. The CDR3 reads CASSPRQGRRQETQYF. The CDR3 nucleotides read TGTGCCAGCAGCCCGAGACAGGGACGGAGGCAAGAGACCCAGTACTTC.

The gene calls are TRBV27 and TRBJ2-5; TRBD2 matches 8 bases. CDR1 is MNHEY, CDR2 SMNVEV, per germline (reference sequence). This CDR3 has 14 amino acids. V lost 6 bases, J lost 4 bases, and 7 bases stayed unmatched. CDR3 DNA sequence: TGTGCCAGCAGGAGCGAGCGGGAGCTAGAGACCCAGTACTTC. As protein: CASRSERELETQYF.